This is a list of T cell receptor beta chains from one sample in a study of OX40 agonist ivuxolimab in advanced cancers. Clones were read by immunoSEQ multiplex PCR, and TCRdb kept only the in-frame ones, dropping some. The sample holds 50,000 to 65,000 clones; around 85% are singletons and the top ten take 0.6% to 0.7%. The specimen was CD4+ or CD8+ T cells sorted from blood, collected in a trial of the OX40 agonist ivuxolimab. These receptor sequences come from an adult with an advanced solid tumor such as melanoma, head and neck, liver or kidney cancer. Each CDR3 is given with its conserved first and last residue. A D gene is named only where the DNA matches it firmly. Not all rows give a size; the values are once, few, many and, for expanded clones, a class.

>TRBJ2-1|-|-|TRBV29-1
TGCAGCGTTCCGGGACCGAAGGTTGAGCAGTTCTTC
CSVPGPKVEQFF
>TRBJ2-7|-|once|TRBV19
TGTGCCAGTACCCCTGAGGGGGGTTACGAGCAGTACTTC
CASTPEGGYEQYF
>TRBJ2-7|TRBD1|-|TRBV5-4
TGTGCCAGCAGCCCGAGGACAGGAGACTCCTACGAGCAGTACTTC
CASSPRTGDSYEQYF
>TRBJ1-4|-|-|TRBV29-1
TGCAGCGGTCAGGGTGCAACTAATGAAAAACTGTTTTTT
CSGQGATNEKLFF
>TRBJ2-3|-|-|TRBV5-1
TGCGCCAGCAGCTTGGACCCGTGGGCCACAGATACGCAGTATTTT
CASSLDPWATDTQYF
>TRBJ2-7|TRBD1|-|TRBV6-5
TGTGCCAGCAGTCCCCCGGGACAGGGGCTCCGAGAGCAGTACTTC
CASSPPGQGLREQYF
>TRBJ2-6|-|-|TRBV30
TGTGCCTGGAGGATCTCTGGGGCCAACGTCCTGACTTTC
CAWRISGANVLTF
>TRBJ2-7|-|-|TRBV7-2
TGTGCCAGCAGCTTTGGGGACCGAGGATCCTACGAGCAGTACTTC
CASSFGDRGSYEQYF
>TRBJ1-2|-|-|TRBV30
TGTGCCTGGAAAGAAGGCTACACCTTC
CAWKEGYTF
>TRBJ1-3|-|-|TRBV6-1
TGTGCCAGCAGGGCAGCCTCTGGAAACACCATATATTTT
CASRAASGNTIYF
>TRBJ2-2|-|-|TRBV5-1
TGCGCCAGCAGCCCGGGCGCCGGGGAGCTGTTTTTT
CASSPGAGELFF
>TRBJ2-1|TRBD2|-|TRBV6-4
TGTGCCAGCAGTGGAACTAGCGGGAGAGATGAGCAGTTCTTC
CASSGTSGRDEQFF
>TRBJ2-7|TRBD2|-|TRBV4-1
TGCGCCAGCAGCCAAGGAGGGACTAGCCTCTACGAGCAGTACTTC
CASSQGGTSLYEQYF
>TRBJ2-3|-|few|TRBV6-5
TGTGCCAGCAGTTACGAGGGAGGCGGGGCAGATACGCAGTATTTT
CASSYEGGGADTQYF
>TRBJ2-7|-|-|TRBV6-5
TGTGCCAGCAGTTACTCGCAGGGGAATGAGCAGTACTTC
CASSYSQGNEQYF
>TRBJ2-1|-|once|TRBV20-1
TGCAGTGCTAGAGACGACAATGAGCAGTTCTTC
CSARDDNEQFF
>TRBJ2-2|TRBD2|-|TRBV28
TGTGCCAGCAGTCCCGAACTGGCGGGAGGGCACACCGGGGAGCTGTTTTTT
CASSPELAGGHTGELFF
>TRBJ2-1|TRBD2|-|TRBV7-8
TGTGCCAGCACCTCCCGGGAGGGCCCATCGAATGAGCAGTTCTTC
CASTSREGPSNEQFF
>TRBJ2-7|TRBD2|-|TRBV7-2
TGTGCCAGCAGCTTAGTCCGACTAGCAGGCTACGAGCAGTACTTC
CASSLVRLAGYEQYF
>TRBJ2-1|TRBD2|-|TRBV10-2
TGCGCCAGCAGGGAACGGACTAGCGGGATCTACAATGAGCAGTTCTTC
CASRERTSGIYNEQFF
>TRBJ2-5|TRBD2|-|TRBV4-2
TGTGCCAGCAGCCAAGATCTGATCACGGTTACTAGCGGGAGGGCCGGCGAGACCCAGTACTTC
CASSQDLITVTSGRAGETQYF
>TRBJ2-3|-|-|TRBV7-3
TGTGCCAGCAGCTTATCAGGGGTGAGCACAGATACGCAGTATTTT
CASSLSGVSTDTQYF
>TRBJ2-7|-|-|TRBV4-1
TGCGCCAGCGGAAGGACTTTCTTGGGAGAGCAGTACTTC
CASGRTFLGEQYF
>TRBJ2-3|-|-|TRBV7-2
TGTGCCAGCAGCTCCCCCCGGTTCAGCACAGATACGCAGTATTTT
CASSSPRFSTDTQYF
>TRBJ1-3|TRBD1|-|TRBV25-1
TGTGCCAGCAGGGGTACCCCCGGGACAGCCACTGGAAACACCATATATTTT
CASRGTPGTATGNTIYF
>TRBJ1-1|-|-|TRBV11-3
TGTGCCAGCAGCTTAGAACGGACCTTTTTTAGCACTGAAGCTTTCTTT
CASSLERTFFSTEAFF
>TRBJ2-7|-|-|TRBV30
TGTGCCTCACAGGGAGGGGCCCTTGGGTCGTACGAGCAGTACTTC
CASQGGALGSYEQYF
>TRBJ2-5|TRBD2|-|TRBV19
TGTGCCAGTAATCAAACGGGGACTAGAGTGAACCAAGAGACCCAGTACTTC
CASNQTGTRVNQETQYF
>TRBJ2-5|-|-|TRBV11-2
TGTGCCAGCAGCCCGGGGGTCAACGCGGAGACCCAGTACTTC
CASSPGVNAETQYF
>TRBJ2-1|TRBD1|-|TRBV18
TGTGCCAGCTCACCCCTCCCCACGTCGCCAACCGGGACAGTTTACAATGAGCAGTTCTTC
CASSPLPTSPTGTVYNEQFF
>TRBJ2-7|-|-|TRBV5-1
TGCGCCAGCAGCTTGGATCGGATTAGCTCCTACGAGCAGTACTTC
CASSLDRISSYEQYF
>TRBJ2-3|-|-|TRBV7-5
TGTGCCAGAAGCTTAGAACGGGACTTCAGCACAGATACGCAGTATTTT
CARSLERDFSTDTQYF
>TRBJ2-2|TRBD2|-|TRBV19
TGTGCCAGTAGTACGACTAGCGGGCCGACGAACACCGGGGAGCTGTTTTTT
CASSTTSGPTNTGELFF
>TRBJ2-7|TRBD1|-|TRBV6-6
TGTGCCAGCAGTCCTACTCACGGGACAGGATTAGAGCAGTACTTC
CASSPTHGTGLEQYF
>TRBJ2-3|-|once|TRBV29-1
TGCAGCGTTGAAGGGGGGATCACAGATACGCAGTATTTT
CSVEGGITDTQYF
>TRBJ2-5|-|-|TRBV5-1
TGCGCCAGCAGCCCAAACGGGATAGAGACCCAGTACTTC
CASSPNGIETQYF
>TRBJ2-7|TRBD1|few|TRBV28
TGTGCCAGCAGTCCATCCGGGACAGGGTCCTACGAGCAGTACTTC
CASSPSGTGSYEQYF
>TRBJ2-7|TRBD2|-|TRBV2
TGTGCCAGCAGTGAAGTTGCCAGCGGGAGATCCTACGAGCAGTACTTC
CASSEVASGRSYEQYF
>TRBJ2-7|-|-|TRBV29-1
TGCAGCTTTAGACTATCCTACGAGCAGTACTTC
CSFRLSYEQYF
>TRBJ1-2|TRBD1|-|TRBV10-3
TGTGCCATCAGTGAGTCGGCGGACAGGGGGCTTAGGGGCTACACCTTC
CAISESADRGLRGYTF
>TRBJ2-7|TRBD2|-|TRBV5-6
TGTGCCAGCAGCCCCGGACTAGCGGAATTCTACGAGCAGTACTTC
CASSPGLAEFYEQYF
>TRBJ2-3|-|once|TRBV30
TGTGCCTGGAGTGAGGCTCGCGAGGGGGAGCAGTATTTT
CAWSEAREGEQYF
>TRBJ2-7|TRBD1|-|TRBV5-6
TGTGCCAGCAGCTTGAGTGTTACGGGACAGGGGGGTGAAGGGCAGTACTTC
CASSLSVTGQGGEGQYF
>TRBJ2-3|-|-|TRBV7-9
TGTGCCAGCAGCTTTGTTTCGGATACGCAGTATTTT
CASSFVSDTQYF
>TRBJ2-7|-|-|TRBV5-1
TGCGCCAGCAGCTTACTGAGCTCCTACGAGCAGTACTTC
CASSLLSSYEQYF
>TRBJ2-1|-|-|TRBV4-1
TGCGCCAGCAGCCACCCTCCCGGCAGCAGGGGAAACTACAATGAGCAGTTCTTC
CASSHPPGSRGNYNEQFF
>TRBJ1-5|-|-|TRBV27
TGTGCCAGCAGTTTATCTTTTCCGGGGAATAGCAATCAGCCCCAGCATTTT
CASSLSFPGNSNQPQHF
>TRBJ1-2|-|-|TRBV10-2
TGCGCCAGCAGTGACAGTTATGGCTACACCTTC
CASSDSYGYTF
>TRBJ2-3|-|-|TRBV5-8
TGTGCCAGCAGCTCCTTGAACAGGGACGCAGATACGCAGTATTTT
CASSSLNRDADTQYF
>TRBJ1-1|TRBD1|-|TRBV10-3
TGTGCCATCACATCCGACAGGGCCACTGAAGCTTTCTTT
CAITSDRATEAFF